The T cell receptor (beta chain) under discussion was sequenced for a study of T cell responses to AZD1222 COVID-19 vaccine. On this clone itself: What it binds is unknown.

The CDR3 has 15 residues. Per the germline V gene, CDR1 is SGHAT and CDR2 is FQNNGV. Between the trimmed V and J ends, which lost 0 bases and 0 bases, there was a span of 6 bases. Study-wide findings and caveats: Sampling that yielded the repertoires occurred only after the peak T cell response.

This table comes from immunoSEQ multiplex PCR, and its TCRdb copy is limited to in-frame clones, with some not included. The table includes 140,000 to 150,000 clones, about 92% detected once. The sequences come from peripheral blood, collected after recovery from COVID-19. The origin of this receptor is an adult who had recovered from COVID-19. V usage is TRBV11-2 and J usage is TRBJ1-3; D is uncertain. The CDR3 sequence: CASSLDGLSGNTIYF. The CDR3 coding sequence is TGTGCCAGCAGCTTAGACGGCCTCTCTGGAAACACCATATATTTT.